The clone carrying this T cell receptor (beta chain) was recorded a few times. What it binds is unknown. The data were taken from a study of blood T cells in healthy people across ages. Study details: About one barcoded beta molecule per two T cells was captured by template switching. Whole-study results and caveats: In these data, TCR beta diversity tracked strongly with naive T cell percentage. Diversity of TCR beta per million T cells declined in a roughly linear way with age.

Primers used in a second PCR of roughly 6 to 11 cycles were a sample-barcoded 5' primer and a J-beta primer mix. TCRdb analysed the 5' RACE reads with MiXCR anew, one entry per CDR3 protein. The table shows roughly 1,700,000 distinct CDR3 sequences, with under 30% occurring only once. This TCR was sampled from a woman aged 25 to 39 in good health. The sample comprised blood.

Here the CDR3 DNA reads TGTGCCAGCAGTTACTCCGGACAGGGTAACTTGCTCGGTGGCTACACCTTC. Residues: CASSYSGQGNLLGGYTF. This chain joins TRBV6-6 and TRBJ1-2, with 8 bases aligning to TRBD1. This CDR3 region has 17 residues. V gave up 0 bases and J gave up 7 bases; unmatched junction bases: 13. Germline assignment: CDR1 MNHNY and CDR2 SVGAGI (reference sequence).